The next 30 T cell receptor beta chains were all read from a single sample in a study of response to subunit inactivated influenza vaccine. TCRdb independently ran MiXCR on the RT-PCR reads; one entry per CDR3 protein. The sample has 450,000 to 550,000 distinct CDR3 sequences, 25% seen once. The specimen was CD4+ T cells sorted from PBMCs, collected 4 to 6 days after vaccination. Receptors were obtained from a man aged 50-60 years who received an inactivated influenza vaccine.

The chain links TRBV20-1 to TRBJ2-1; 8 bases match TRBD2. The junction had 16 bases not matched to a gene; V was cut back by 4 bases and J by 8 bases. The germline V gene encodes CDR1 DFQATT and CDR2 SNEGSKA (reference sequence). This CDR3 is built from 16 residues. For the CDR3, the DNA is TGCAGTGCTATTACAGCGGGAGCTCCCGGTAGGGATGAGCAGTTCTTC. Translating it yields CSAITAGAPGRDEQFF.

In this sample, this clonotype turned up a few times. V gene TRBV12-3 or TRBV12-4 combines with J gene TRBJ2-1; tentative D call: TRBD1 (5 bases). Between the trimmed V and J ends, which lost 5 bases and 4 bases, there was a span of 12 bases. The CDR3 has 14 residues. In DNA form, the CDR3 reads TGTGCCAGCAGTGTCTCCAGGGTATACAATGAGCAGTTCTTC. It yields the protein CASSVSRVYNEQFF.

The chain is built from TRBV24-1 and TRBJ2-3; 9 bases agree with TRBD1. The junction had 9 bases not matched to a gene; V was cut back by 4 bases and J by 2 bases. In germline, CDR1 is KGHDR, CDR2 SFDVKD. This CDR3 is 17 amino acids long. DNA for the CDR3: TGTGCCACCAGTGACCGGAGGACAGGGGAGCCCACAGATACGCAGTATTTT. Its translation: CATSDRRTGEPTDTQYF.

V is TRBV7-2 and J is TRBJ2-1; D is uncertain. Trimming left V 5 bases short and J 3 bases short, with 11 bases between. This CDR3 has 14 residues. CDR1 and CDR2 from the germline V gene are SGHTA and FQGNSA. CDR3 amino acids: CASSPRQVYNEQFF. CDR3 sequence (DNA): TGTGCCAGCAGCCCCCGGCAGGTCTACAATGAGCAGTTCTTC.

Ten or more counts support this clonotype. The rearrangement links TRBV20-1 to TRBJ2-1; unclear D gene. Per the germline V gene, CDR1 is DFQATT and CDR2 is SNEGSKA (reference sequence). This CDR3 spans 15 amino acids. V shed 3 bases and J shed 3 bases, with 15 bases lying between them. CDR3 in amino acids: CSASDLGFYYNEQFF. DNA for the CDR3: TGCAGTGCTAGTGATCTCGGGTTCTACTACAATGAGCAGTTCTTC.

The rearrangement joins TRBV29-1 to TRBJ2-1, with D tentatively TRBD2 (5 bases). CDR3 length: 15 amino acids. With 2 bases removed from V and 9 bases from J, the gap between germline ends came to 20 bases. Germline lookup yields CDR1 SQVTM and CDR2 ANQGSEA. The CDR3 DNA is TGCAGCGTTGAATTGGTGGTCGGGCCCGAGGGTGAGCAGTTCTTC. It translates to CSVELVVGPEGEQFF.

The CDR3 is CASSLAGSPLHF. CDR3 in DNA: TGTGCCAGCAGCTTAGCAGGTTCACCCCTCCACTTT. The gene calls are TRBV7-9 and TRBJ1-6; D unresolved. Germline values: CDR1 SEHNR, CDR2 FQNEAQ (reference sequence). The V end was cut by 0 bases, the J end by 9 bases, with 3 bases between. This CDR3 comprises 12 residues.

On this clonotype itself: One end of the junction varies from germline; a read error may be responsible. J is TRBJ2-1 and V is TRBV7-7; the match to TRBD2 covers 9 bases. CDR1 SSHAT and CDR2 FNYEAQ come from the germline V gene (reference sequence). This CDR3 comprises 16 residues. CDR3 nucleotides: TGTGCTAGCAGCAAAGGGACTAGCCACTCCTACAATGAGCAGTTCTTC. It translates to CASSKGTSHSYNEQFF.

This clonotype is a singleton in its sample. This sequence joins TRBV7-2 and TRBJ1-1, with a tentative D call TRBD1 (6 bases). With 5 bases removed from V and 7 bases from J, the gap between germline ends came to 11 bases. CDR3 size: 12 residues. CDR1 is SGHTA, CDR2 FQGNSA, per germline. The CDR3 nucleotides read TGTGCCAGCAGCCCTCAGGACAGTGAAGCTTTCTTT. It is translated as CASSPQDSEAFF.

J is TRBJ1-5 and V is TRBV12-3 or TRBV12-4, with no clear D. The CDR3 is 14 amino acids. V lost 1 base and J lost 3, with 7 bases in between. CDR3 in DNA: TGTGCCAGCAGTTTAGTTGCGGACAATCAGCCCCAGCATTTT. This gives the protein CASSLVADNQPQHF.

The chain uses TRBV21-1 and TRBJ2-7; the DNA was not compared with TRBD1, the D call given in the table. TRBV21-1 is a pseudogene locus. The CDR3 is 14 residues long. CDR3 sequence reads: CASSKRGGGPGQYF. CDR3 nucleotide sequence: TGTGCCAGCAGCAAACGTGGCGGGGGCCCAGGGCAGTACTTC.

Only a few counts were recorded for this clonotype. The gene calls are TRBV28 and TRBJ2-7; the match to TRBD2 covers 8 bases. CDR3 length equals 12 residues. V shed 5 bases and J 7 bases; nucleotides not matched to a gene: 4. Germline V gives CDR1 MDHEN, CDR2 SYDVKM. The CDR3 coding sequence is TGTGCCAGCAGTCAACCGGGGGGGGAGCAGTACTTC. Translating gives CASSQPGGEQYF. Drawing the rest from reference TRBV28 and TRBJ2-7, the complete variable domain is DVKVTQSSRYLVKRTGEKVFLECVQDMDHENMFWYRQDPGLGLRLIYFSYDVKMKEKGDIPEGYSVSREKKERFSLILESASTNQTSMYLCASSQPGGEQYFGPGTRLTVT.

The genes are TRBV12-3 or TRBV12-4 and TRBJ2-7; D tentatively reads TRBD1 or TRBD2 (6 bases each). V shed 0 bases and J shed 6 bases, with 12 bases lying between them. This CDR3 is built from 14 residues. DNA for the CDR3: TGTGCCAGCAGTTTAGCGATGGGGGGCAGCGAGCAGTACTTC. It specifies CASSLAMGGSEQYF.

This clonotype was seen ten or more times. The J gene is TRBJ2-5, the V gene TRBV20-1, with D possibly matching TRBD2 (6 bases). The V gene's germline CDR1 is DFQATT and CDR2 SNEGSKA (reference sequence). This CDR3 region has 14 residues. The V end lost 5 bases, the J end lost 1 base, and 14 bases lay between the germline ends. The CDR3 coding sequence is TGCAGTGCTTTCGGGACGGGGGTCCAAGAGACCCAGTACTTC. It is translated as CSAFGTGVQETQYF.

This clonotype was seen only a few times. The chain carries TRBV29-1 and TRBJ2-1, with 7 bases lining up with TRBD1. Germline V CDR1 and CDR2: SQVTM, ANQGSEA. Trimming removed 2 bases from V and 2 bases from J; junction bases left unmatched: 3. There are 14 residues in the CDR3. The CDR3 DNA reads as TGCAGCGTTGAACCCCAGGGGGCCTACAATGAGCAGTTCTTC. It encodes CSVEPQGAYNEQFF.

This chain connects TRBV4-1 to TRBJ2-2, with D unclear. Trimming stripped 3 bases from V and 4 bases from J, with 15 bases between. CDR1 is MGHRA, CDR2 YSYEKL, per germline. The CDR3 is 16 amino acids. The CDR3 reads CASSHAQDRSTGELFF. The DNA for the CDR3 is TGCGCCAGCAGCCACGCCCAGGACCGATCCACCGGGGAGCTGTTTTTT.

This rearrangement joins TRBV5-1 to TRBJ1-1; 9 bases match TRBD1. Looked up from germline, CDR1 is SGHRS and CDR2 is YFSETQ. The CDR3 sequence is 14 residues long. The junction had 5 bases not matched to a gene; V was cut back by 4 bases and J by 4 bases. CDR3: CASSRTGETTEAFF. In DNA form, the CDR3 reads TGCGCCAGCAGCCGGACAGGGGAGACCACTGAAGCTTTCTTT.

This clonotype was recorded a few times. The CDR3 sequence is CASRGTDAGLEQYF. The CDR3 DNA sequence: TGTGCCAGCAGGGGGACGGACGCCGGCCTCGAGCAGTACTTC. This chain connects TRBV6-2 or TRBV6-3 to TRBJ2-7; the D gene could be TRBD1 or TRBD2 (5 bases each). This CDR3 contains 14 residues. Germline lookup yields CDR1 MNHEY and CDR2 SVGEGT. V was shortened by 6 bases and J by 6 bases, with 18 bases between the two germline ends.

In its sample, this clonotype was seen a few times. A junction end diverges from the germline sequence, so it may reflect a read error. This chain joins TRBV7-2 and TRBJ2-3; D is unclear. Germline-derived CDR1 and CDR2 are SGHTA and FQGNSA. This CDR3 has 14 residues. The CDR3 region has the DNA TGTGCCAGCAGTTTAGGCATCCGCACAGATACGCAGTATTTT. Its protein product is CASSLGIRTDTQYF.

V is TRBV10-3 and J is TRBJ1-1; D call uncertain. Trimming removed 7 bases from V and 0 bases from J, with 9 bases in between. The V gene's germline CDR1 is ENHRY and CDR2 SYGVKD. The length of the CDR3 is 13 residues. The CDR3 DNA is TGTGCCATCACCAGGACGGTGAACACTGAAGCTTTCTTT. Residues: CAITRTVNTEAFF.

The chain uses TRBV3-1 and TRBJ2-7; D is perhaps TRBD2 (6 bases). The CDR3 covers 15 residues. Deletions cut 1 base from V and 5 bases from J, with 15 bases between. Germline V gene data show CDR1 as LGHDT and CDR2 as YNNKEL (reference sequence). The CDR3 DNA follows: TGTGCCAGCAGCCAAGTTTCATGGAGGGTGAACGAGCAGTACTTC. The encoded protein is CASSQVSWRVNEQYF.

The V gene is TRBV4-1, the J gene TRBJ1-6, with D unresolved. This CDR3 has 17 residues. Deletions cut 1 base from V and 10 bases from J, with 20 bases between. Germline V gene sequence: CDR1 MGHRA, CDR2 YSYEKL. This chain's CDR3 is CASSQVGKGRGLSPLHF. For the CDR3, the DNA is TGCGCCAGCAGCCAAGTGGGCAAAGGGAGAGGTTTATCACCCCTCCACTTT.

This clonotype was seen a few times. The rearrangement uses TRBV5-1 and TRBJ1-2, with D perhaps matching TRBD1 (6 bases). The CDR3 contains 15 residues. The V end lost 4 bases, the J end lost 2 bases, and 15 bases lay between the germline ends. Germline values: CDR1 SGHRS, CDR2 YFSETQ. The CDR3 sequence is CASSETGHSNYGYTF. For the CDR3, the DNA is TGCGCCAGCAGCGAAACGGGACACTCAAACTATGGCTACACCTTC.

This chain joins TRBV28 and TRBJ1-4, with D possibly TRBD1 on 6 matching bases. The CDR3 has 15 residues. CDR1 MDHEN and CDR2 SYDVKM come from the germline V gene. The ends were cut back, 6 bases at V and 4 bases at J, with 15 bases in the middle. The CDR3 sequence: CASSLGGQRNEKLFF. The DNA for the CDR3 is TGTGCCAGCAGCCTGGGGGGACAACGTAATGAAAAACTGTTTTTT.

This clonotype was found a few times. The chain is built from TRBV20-1 and TRBJ1-2; the match to TRBD1 covers 8 bases. The CDR3 has 13 amino acids. V was pared by 3 bases and J by 4 bases, with 4 bases of the junction left unmatched. Per the germline V gene, CDR1 is DFQATT and CDR2 is SNEGSKA (reference sequence). In DNA, the CDR3 is TGCAGTGCTAGGGACAGGGAGGCCTATGGCTACACCTTC. Protein: CSARDREAYGYTF.

This clonotype was observed at least ten times. This sequence joins TRBV12-3 or TRBV12-4 and TRBJ2-7, with D hard to call. Trimming removed 5 bases from V and 2 bases from J, with 7 bases in between. The CDR3 consists of 12 residues. CDR3 protein: CASSLNTYEQYF. The CDR3 nucleotides read TGTGCCAGCAGTCTCAATACCTACGAGCAGTACTTC.

The chain joins TRBV4-1 to TRBJ1-6, with a weak D call TRBD1 (5 bases). Germline V lookup: CDR1 MGHRA, CDR2 YSYEKL. Trimming cost V 3 bases and J 2 bases, with 14 bases left between them. This CDR3 is 17 amino acids long. The CDR3 bases are TGCGCCAGCAGCCATAACGTACAGGATACCTATAATTCACCCCTCCACTTT. Translating gives CASSHNVQDTYNSPLHF.

The chain links TRBV7-9 to TRBJ2-7; no definite D call. CDR3 size: 14 residues. CDR1 is SEHNR and CDR2 is FQNEAQ in the germline V gene (reference sequence). Trimming cost V 4 bases and J 4 bases, with 14 bases left between them. CDR3 protein: CASSSPQGLYEQYF. DNA of the CDR3: TGTGCCAGCAGCTCCCCGCAAGGGTTGTACGAGCAGTACTTC.

This clonotype has only a few counts. DNA for the CDR3: TGCAGCGGGAACAGGGGTGAAAAACTGTTTTTT. Its translation is CSGNRGEKLFF. The chain carries TRBV29-1 and TRBJ1-4; the match to TRBD1 covers 7 bases. The CDR3 extends over 11 amino acids. V trimming: 7 bases; J trimming: 7 bases; junction bases outside the gene matches: 3. Germline V lookup: CDR1 SQVTM, CDR2 ANQGSEA.

The chain is built from TRBV6-1 and TRBJ2-6; no reliable D call. CDR3 length: 15 residues. Trimming removed 5 bases at V and 1 base at J, with 9 bases between. The V gene's germline CDR1 is MNHNS and CDR2 SASEGT. CDR3 DNA sequence: TGTGCCAGCAGTCCTGGGCAGTCTGGGGCCAACGTCCTGACTTTC. It specifies CASSPGQSGANVLTF.